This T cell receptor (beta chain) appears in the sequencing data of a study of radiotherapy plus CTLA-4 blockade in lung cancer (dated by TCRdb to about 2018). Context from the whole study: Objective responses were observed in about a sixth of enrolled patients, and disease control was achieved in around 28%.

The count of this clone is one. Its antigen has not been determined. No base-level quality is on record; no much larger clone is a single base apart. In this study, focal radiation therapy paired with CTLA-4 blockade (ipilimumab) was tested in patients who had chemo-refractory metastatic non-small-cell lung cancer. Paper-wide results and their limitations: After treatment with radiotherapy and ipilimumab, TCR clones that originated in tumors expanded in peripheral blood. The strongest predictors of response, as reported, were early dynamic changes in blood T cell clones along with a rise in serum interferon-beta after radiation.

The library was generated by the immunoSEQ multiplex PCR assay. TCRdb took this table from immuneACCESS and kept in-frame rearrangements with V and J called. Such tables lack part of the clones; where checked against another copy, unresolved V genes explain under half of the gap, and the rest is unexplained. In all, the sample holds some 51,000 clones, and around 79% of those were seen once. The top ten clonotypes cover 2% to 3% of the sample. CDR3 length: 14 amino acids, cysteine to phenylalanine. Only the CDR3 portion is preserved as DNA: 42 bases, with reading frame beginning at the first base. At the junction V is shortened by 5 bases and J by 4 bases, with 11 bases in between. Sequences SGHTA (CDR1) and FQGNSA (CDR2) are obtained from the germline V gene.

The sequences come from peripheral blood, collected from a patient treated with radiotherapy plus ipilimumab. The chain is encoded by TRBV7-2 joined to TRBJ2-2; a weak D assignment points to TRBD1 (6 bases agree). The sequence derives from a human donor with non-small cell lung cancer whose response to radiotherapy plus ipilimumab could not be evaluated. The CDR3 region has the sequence CASSADSFTGELFF. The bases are TGTGCCAGCAGCGCGGACAGTTTCACCGGGGAGCTGTTTTTT.